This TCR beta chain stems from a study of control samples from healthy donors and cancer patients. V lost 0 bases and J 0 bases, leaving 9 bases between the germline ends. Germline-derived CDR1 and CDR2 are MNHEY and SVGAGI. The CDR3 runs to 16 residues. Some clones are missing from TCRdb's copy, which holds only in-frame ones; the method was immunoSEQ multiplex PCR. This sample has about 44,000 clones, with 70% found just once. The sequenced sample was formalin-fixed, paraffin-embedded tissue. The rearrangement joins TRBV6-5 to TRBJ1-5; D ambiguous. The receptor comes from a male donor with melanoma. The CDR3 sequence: CASSYSNPYSNQPQHF. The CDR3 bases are TGTGCCAGCAGTTACTCGAACCCGTATAGCAATCAGCCCCAGCATTTT.